A selection of T cell receptor beta chains follows, all from one sample in a study of graft-versus-host responses after intestinal transplantation. Using immunoSEQ multiplex PCR, the repertoire was profiled, and TCRdb retains in-frame clones only, with some absent. This sample has about 1,400 clones; approximately 87% occur once, and the top ten carry 8%. Here the sequenced sample was PBMCs, taken just over 32 days after intestinal transplant. The source is a human patient who received an intestinal transplant, so some T cells may come from the graft donor. CDR3s leave out the opening cysteine and the closing phenylalanine or tryptophan.

J	V	CDR3
TRBJ2-7	TRBV6-5	ASSYGQGSYEQY
TRBJ1-2	TRBV27	ASSLAQGGRNNYGYT
TRBJ2-6	TRBV14	ASAAGGANVLT
TRBJ1-1	TRBV19	ASSMGTKNTEAF
TRBJ2-1	TRBV28	ASRLASYNEQF
TRBJ1-5	TRBV27	ASSLNRGDQPQH
TRBJ2-1	TRBV4-2	ASSQDSGGANEQF
TRBJ1-2	TRBV7-9	ASSQQGNYGYT
TRBJ1-2	TRBV5-1	ASRVTSVRKIYGYT
TRBJ1-2	TRBV7-1	ASSGADHEGRTYGYT
TRBJ2-1	TRBV7-3	ASSLTQGNREQF
TRBJ2-1	TRBV11-3	ASSLGGLAGGQIYNEQF
TRBJ2-3	TRBV4-2	ASSQGTGDTDTQY
TRBJ2-7	TRBV10-2	ASRIGQYYEQY
TRBJ2-7	TRBV9	ASSAGDREDEQY
TRBJ1-1	TRBV6-6	ASSYSSSFNTEAF
TRBJ1-5	TRBV6-6	ASSYSDNQPQH
TRBJ2-3	TRBV10-2	ASTSSGRSDTQY
TRBJ1-5	TRBV12-5	ASGLGQGNQPQH